This passage covers 29 T cell receptor beta chains from one sample sequenced in a study of blood T cell repertoires in COVID-19. Repertoires were generated with immunoSEQ multiplex PCR, while TCRdb's copy carries only in-frame clones and drops some. The sample yields around 160,000 clones, around nine tenths seen once. Sequencing was carried out using peripheral blood. The origin of the receptors is a woman aged 65 to 85 with COVID-19, enrolled during active disease.

This rearrangement joins TRBV28 to TRBJ1-2; 12 bases line up with TRBD1. The junction had 8 bases not matched to a gene; V was cut back by 5 bases and J by 7 bases. The CDR3 sequence is 15 residues long. Germline V gives CDR1 MDHEN, CDR2 SYDVKM. CDR3 protein: CASSRDRGPLAGYTF. The CDR3 nucleotides are TGTGCCAGCAGTCGGGACAGGGGGCCTCTTGCTGGCTACACCTTC.

Comments on this clone: One junction end does not reproduce the germline sequence, and a read error may be involved. The V call is TRBV7-7, the J call TRBJ1-2; 9 bases align to TRBD1. The CDR3 runs to 16 residues. Germline CDR1 reads SSHAT; CDR2 reads FNYEAQ (reference sequence). Here the CDR3 DNA reads TGTGCTAGCAGCTTAGGGACAGGGATGGAGGTATATGGCTACACCTTC. Protein: CASSLGTGMEVYGYTF. Full variable domain (missing parts from reference TRBV7-7 and TRBJ1-2): GAGVSQSPRYKVTKRGQDVTLRCDPISSHATLYWYQQALGQGPEFLTYFNYEAQPDKSGLPSDRFSAERPEGSISTLTIQRTEQRDSAMYRCASSLGTGMEVYGYTFGSGTRLTVV.

V usage is TRBV12-5 and J usage is TRBJ1-1; D is perhaps TRBD1 (5 bases). Germline-derived CDR1 and CDR2 are LGHNT and FRNRAP. CDR3 length: 16 residues. V lost 3 bases and J lost 1, with 15 bases in between. The CDR3 DNA sequence: TGTGCTAGTGGTTTCAGAAACCGGGGGGGGAACACTGAAGCTTTCTTT. Its protein product is CASGFRNRGGNTEAFF.

The chain has TRBV10-3 and TRBJ1-6, with no clear D. The CDR3 totals 14 residues. Trimming removed 6 bases from V and 7 bases from J, with 13 bases in between. Germline lookup yields CDR1 ENHRY and CDR2 SYGVKD. CDR3 residues: CAIRGTGSNSPLHF. The CDR3 coding sequence is TGTGCCATCAGGGGTACGGGTAGCAATTCACCCCTCCACTTT.

The chain uses TRBV7-8 and TRBJ1-3, with D unresolved. Looked up from germline, CDR1 is SGHVS and CDR2 is FQNEAQ. Trimming stripped 5 bases from V and 4 bases from J, with 12 bases between. The CDR3 consists of 14 residues. CDR3 sequence: CASSPLPVGNTIYF. CDR3 coding DNA: TGTGCCAGCAGCCCCCTTCCAGTCGGAAACACCATATATTTT.

The CDR3 region has the DNA TGTGCCAGCTCAAACGGACAGAAGAACACTGAAGCTTTCTTT. Protein: CASSNGQKNTEAFF. This chain connects TRBV18 to TRBJ1-1; possibly TRBD1 for D (6 bases). The CDR3 loop spans 14 amino acids. V lost 5 bases and J lost 1, with 11 bases in between. CDR1 and CDR2 from the germline V gene are KGHSH and LQKENI.

This chain joins TRBV7-8 and TRBJ1-6; 9 positions agree with TRBD1. This CDR3 is 14 amino acids long. Germline V gene data show CDR1 as SGHVS and CDR2 as FQNEAQ. V shed 5 bases and J 6 bases; nucleotides not matched to a gene: 2. Here the CDR3 reads CASSRTGVNSPLHF. DNA for the CDR3: TGTGCCAGCAGCCGGACAGGGGTTAATTCACCCCTCCACTTT.

The rearrangement links TRBV19 to TRBJ1-4, with a tentative D call TRBD1 (6 bases). CDR3 length: 13 amino acids. Trimming took 6 bases from V and 7 from J, leaving 12 bases between them. The germline V gene has CDR1 LNHDA and CDR2 SQIVND (reference sequence). CDR3 coding DNA: TGTGCCAGTAGCCAGGGGCTTGGTGAAAAACTGTTTTTT. It codes for CASSQGLGEKLFF.

The rearrangement links TRBV3-1 (or the pseudogene TRBV3-2) to TRBJ2-1; 8 bases fit TRBD2. The ends lost 4 bases at V and 4 bases at J; junction bases unmatched: 9. The CDR3 is 16 amino acids. Germline CDR1 LGHDT, CDR2 YNNKEL (reference sequence). This CDR3 reads CASSPLGGLEYNEQFF. The CDR3 nucleotides read TGTGCCAGCAGCCCCTTAGGGGGACTAGAGTACAATGAGCAGTTCTTC.

V gene TRBV30 combines with J gene TRBJ2-7, with TRBD1 matching 9 bases. This CDR3 has 15 residues. The germline CDR1 and CDR2 sequences are GTSNPN and SVGIG (reference sequence). Losses at the gene ends were 2 bases for V and 5 bases for J; bases not matched to a gene: 10. CDR3 protein: CAWSNSGTGFHEQYF. The CDR3 region has the DNA TGTGCCTGGAGTAATTCGGGGACAGGGTTCCACGAGCAGTACTTC.

The chain links TRBV5-8 to TRBJ2-2; D possibly corresponds to TRBD1 (6 bases). Germline values: CDR1 SGHTS, CDR2 YDEGEE. CDR3 length: 14 residues. Trimming removed 3 bases at V and 5 bases at J, with 11 bases between. CDR3 loop: CASSSGVWTGELFF. Here the CDR3 DNA reads TGTGCCAGCAGCTCAGGGGTTTGGACCGGGGAGCTGTTTTTT.

This clone appeared a single time. The CDR3 DNA is TGTGCCAGCAGTCCCGTTTGGGGACAGGGCGGGTTCAATGAGCAGTTCTTC. As protein: CASSPVWGQGGFNEQFF. This chain links TRBV28 with TRBJ2-1; 9 bases map to TRBD1. Germline V lookup: CDR1 MDHEN, CDR2 SYDVKM. Trimming at V came to 5 bases and at J to 6 bases, leaving 14 bases not matched to a gene. This CDR3 comprises 17 residues. The whole variable domain, filled in from reference TRBV28 and TRBJ2-1, reads DVKVTQSSRYLVKRTGEKVFLECVQDMDHENMFWYRQDPGLGLRLIYFSYDVKMKEKGDIPEGYSVSREKKERFSLILESASTNQTSMYLCASSPVWGQGGFNEQFFGPGTRLTVL.

The V call is TRBV3-1 (or the pseudogene TRBV3-2), the J call TRBJ2-2; no clear D. The CDR3 covers 16 residues. Trimming stripped 3 bases from V and 6 bases from J, with 17 bases between. Germline CDR1 LGHDT, CDR2 YNNKEL (reference sequence). Here the CDR3 reads CASSQGPDPGPGELFF. The CDR3, as DNA: TGTGCCAGCAGCCAGGGCCCCGACCCAGGCCCCGGGGAGCTGTTTTTT.

The CDR3 loop is CASSKIGGSSLPHQPQHF. CDR3 nucleotide sequence: TGTGCCAGCAGCAAAATCGGGGGATCTTCCCTTCCGCATCAGCCCCAGCATTTT. The chain recombines TRBV21-1 with TRBJ1-5. TRBV21-1 is a pseudogene. This CDR3 is built from 18 residues.

The V call is TRBV3-1 (or the pseudogene TRBV3-2), the J call TRBJ2-3, with 8 bases matching TRBD2. The junction had 6 bases not matched to a gene; V was cut back by 1 base and J by 3 bases. The germline V gene encodes CDR1 LGHDT and CDR2 YNNKEL (reference sequence). The CDR3 spans 16 residues. CDR3 DNA sequence: TGTGCCAGCAGCCAAGCTTACGGGGGGGTGACAGATACGCAGTATTTT. Amino acids: CASSQAYGGVTDTQYF.

The chain has TRBV7-2 and TRBJ1-5, with TRBD1 identical over 8 bases. V dropped 3 bases and J dropped 7; count of bases not matched to a gene: 8. The CDR3 is made up of 15 amino acids. Germline CDR1 is SGHTA and CDR2 is FQGNSA. The CDR3 spells CASSLTGDTNQPQHF. CDR3 in DNA: TGTGCCAGCAGCTTGACAGGGGATACGAACCAGCCCCAGCATTTT.

This CDR3 reads CASVQGDTNTEAFF. The CDR3 coding sequence is TGTGCCAGCGTACAGGGTGATACGAACACTGAAGCTTTCTTT. V is TRBV28 and J is TRBJ1-1; D is possibly TRBD1 (6 bases). The CDR3 spans 14 residues. The ends were cut back, 8 bases at V and 1 base at J, with 14 bases in the middle. Germline loops: CDR1 MDHEN, CDR2 SYDVKM.

The chain joins TRBV3-1 (or the pseudogene TRBV3-2) to TRBJ2-5; 7 bases line up with TRBD1. CDR1 is LGHDT, CDR2 YNNKEL, per germline (reference sequence). The CDR3 loop spans 18 amino acids. The V gene end was trimmed by 2 bases and the J gene end by 2 bases; junction bases not matched to a gene: 14. The CDR3, as DNA: TGTGCCAGCAGCCAACCGTTCGGGACATTACAGGGGCAAGAGACCCAGTACTTC. Residues: CASSQPFGTLQGQETQYF.

The J gene is TRBJ1-1, the V gene TRBV3-1 (or the pseudogene TRBV3-2); TRBD1 matches at 9 bases. Germline-derived CDR1 and CDR2 are LGHDT and YNNKEL (reference sequence). The CDR3 covers 16 residues. V was pared by 0 bases and J by 1 base, with 3 bases of the junction left unmatched. The CDR3 spells CASSQEWGQGNTEAFF. In DNA, the CDR3 is TGTGCCAGCAGCCAAGAGTGGGGACAGGGGAACACTGAAGCTTTCTTT.

The gene calls are TRBV6-5 and TRBJ1-2; D gene ambiguous. Germline assignment: CDR1 MNHEY and CDR2 SVGAGI. The V end lost 10 bases, the J end lost 5 bases, and 23 bases lay between the germline ends. The CDR3 runs to 15 residues. CDR3 sequence (DNA): TGTGCCACCGACCTGATGGCGGCGGGGAGTTATGGCTACACCTTC. This translates into CATDLMAAGSYGYTF.

In this sample, this clone turned up a few times. The V gene is TRBV5-1, the J gene TRBJ2-1; 16 bases are a match to TRBD2. Trimming took 3 bases from V and 9 from J; bases not matched to a gene: 12. Germline V lookup: CDR1 SGHRS, CDR2 YFSETQ. CDR3 length: 18 residues. The CDR3, as DNA: TGCGCCAGCAGCTCCTTTCCGGGACTAGCGGGGGGGCAGGGTGAGCAGTTCTTC. Translation gives CASSSFPGLAGGQGEQFF.

This clone was recorded a few times. The V gene is TRBV9, the J gene TRBJ2-3; 14 nucleotides agree with TRBD2. The V segment lost 0 bases and the J segment 2 bases; nucleotides outside the gene matches: 8. This CDR3 comprises 19 residues. Germline lookup yields CDR1 SGDLS and CDR2 YYNGEE. The CDR3 loop reads CASSVDVPGLAGATDTQYF. The CDR3, as DNA: TGTGCCAGCAGCGTAGACGTCCCGGGACTAGCGGGGGCCACAGATACGCAGTATTTT. The full variable domain, its missing parts supplied by reference TRBV9 and TRBJ2-3, is DSGVTQTPKHLITATGQRVTLRCSPRSGDLSVYWYQQSLDQGLQFLIQYYNGEERAKGNILERFSAQQFPDLHSELNLSSLELGDSALYFCASSVDVPGLAGATDTQYFGPGTRLTVL.

Here the CDR3 DNA reads TGTGCCAGCAGCCAACAACTAGCGACGAACACCGGGGAGCTGTTTTTT. Protein: CASSQQLATNTGELFF. The rearrangement links TRBV3-1 (or the pseudogene TRBV3-2) to TRBJ2-2; 7 positions match TRBD2. Trimming at V came to 2 bases and at J to 0 bases, leaving 3 bases not matched to a gene. Germline-derived CDR1 and CDR2 are LGHDT and YNNKEL (reference sequence). This CDR3 comprises 16 residues.

This clone showed up just once. The V and J genes are TRBV6-6 and TRBJ2-7, with TRBD1 matching over 11 bases. The V segment lost 7 bases and the J segment 7 bases; nucleotides outside the gene matches: 9. The germline gives CDR1 MNHNY, CDR2 SVGAGI (reference sequence). This CDR3 is built from 14 residues. The CDR3 DNA reads as TGTGCCAGCACCTTGGGACAGGGGGGCGGTGAGCAGTACTTC. Its translation is CASTLGQGGGEQYF.

The V call is TRBV5-4, the J call TRBJ2-7, with 12 bases matching TRBD1. This CDR3 is 15 amino acids long. Germline CDR1 and CDR2: SGHNT and YYREEE (reference sequence). The V gene end was trimmed by 1 base and the J gene end by 5 bases; junction bases not matched to a gene: 4. The CDR3: CASSLPGQGAHEQYF. Here the CDR3 DNA reads TGTGCCAGCAGCTTGCCGGGACAGGGGGCCCACGAGCAGTACTTC.

This chain joins TRBV5-1 and TRBJ2-3; 7 nucleotides match TRBD2. Germline CDR1 reads SGHRS; CDR2 reads YFSETQ. Unmatched junction bases numbered 4, after V lost 2 bases and J lost 7 bases. This CDR3 is built from 13 residues. The CDR3 region is CASSLGTTNTQYF. The CDR3 DNA reads TGCGCCAGCAGCTTAGGGACTACCAATACGCAGTATTTT.

This clone was seen only a few times. The chain recombines TRBV7-2 with TRBJ1-2; D is possibly TRBD1 (5 bases). This CDR3 has 15 residues. Germline V gene data show CDR1 as SGHTA and CDR2 as FQGNSA. V was cut by 4 bases and J by 4 bases, with 16 bases left in between. The CDR3 DNA is TGTGCCAGCAGCTCTCCCGGGGGTTTGGGCTATGGCTACACCTTC. It codes for CASSSPGGLGYGYTF.

The chain carries TRBV5-5 and TRBJ1-1; 7 nucleotides match TRBD1. V was pared by 0 bases and J by 5 bases, with 7 bases of the junction left unmatched. This CDR3 has 15 residues. Germline lookup yields CDR1 SGHKS and CDR2 YYEKEE (reference sequence). CDR3 residues: CASSLAGQSGTEAFF. As DNA, the CDR3 is TGTGCCAGCAGCTTGGCGGGACAGTCAGGAACTGAAGCTTTCTTT. Full variable domain (remainder filled in from reference TRBV5-5 and TRBJ1-1): DAGVTQSPTHLIKTRGQQVTLRCSPISGHKSVSWYQQVLGQGPQFIFQYYEKEERGRGNFPDRFSARQFPNYSSELNVNALLLGDSALYLCASSLAGQSGTEAFFGQGTRLTVV.

The genes are TRBV4-2 and TRBJ2-7, with D unresolved. V was trimmed by 0 bases and J by 4 bases, leaving 13 bases between them. This CDR3 is 15 amino acids long. Germline assignment: CDR1 LGHNA and CDR2 YNFKEQ. The CDR3 sequence is CASSQDLRVRYEQYF. The CDR3, as DNA: TGTGCCAGCAGCCAAGATCTACGGGTTAGGTACGAGCAGTACTTC.